Listed below are T cell receptor beta chains from one sample, sequenced in a study of T cell changes during pregnancy in multiple sclerosis. Some clones are missing from TCRdb's copy, which holds only in-frame ones; the method was immunoSEQ multiplex PCR. The sample has 29,000 or so clones; around 89% are singletons. The sample in question was CD8+ T cells from peripheral blood mononuclear cells, obtained in the second trimester of pregnancy. These receptor sequences come from a female donor with multiple sclerosis, enrolled in a pregnancy study. CDR3s include the opening cysteine and the closing phenylalanine or tryptophan. A D gene is named only where the DNA matches it firmly. Size values are once, few and many counts, or a class for expanded clones, and some rows have none.

D	V	size	J	DNA	CDR3
TRBD1	TRBV19	NA	TRBJ1-1	TGTGCCAGTAGTATAGATCGAAGGACAGGGGATTATACTGAAGCTTTCTTT	CASSIDRRTGDYTEAFF
TRBD2	TRBV6-4	few	TRBJ2-3	TGTGCCAGCAGTGACTCTAGCGGGGGGGCCGATACGCAGTATTTT	CASSDSSGGADTQYF
NA	TRBV29-1	NA	TRBJ2-5	TGCAGCGTTGAAGAGGACAGAGAGACCCAGTACTTC	CSVEEDRETQYF
TRBD1	TRBV28	NA	TRBJ2-7	TGTGCCAGCAGCCTCACAGGGGGCTTCTACGAGCAGTACTTC	CASSLTGGFYEQYF
NA	TRBV14	NA	TRBJ2-7	TGTGCCAGCAGCCAAGTACGGGGAATATCGGACGAGCAGTACTTC	CASSQVRGISDEQYF
TRBD2	TRBV2	NA	TRBJ2-5	TGTGCCAGCAGTGATGCGGGAGGACAAGAGACCCAGTACTTC	CASSDAGGQETQYF
TRBD2	TRBV7-3	NA	TRBJ2-1	TGTGCCAGCAGCCGGACTAGCGGGGGATACAATGAGCAGTTCTTC	CASSRTSGGYNEQFF
NA	TRBV13	once	TRBJ1-4	TGTGCCAGCAGCTTAACGAGAAATGAAAAACTGTTTTTT	CASSLTRNEKLFF
NA	TRBV6-1	NA	TRBJ1-5	TGTGCCAGCAGTGAAACCCCGGAGGGGAATCAGCCCCAGCATTTT	CASSETPEGNQPQHF
NA	TRBV15	NA	TRBJ1-1	TGTGCCACCAGCAGAGAAGCGGAGAACACTGAAGCTTTCTTT	CATSREAENTEAFF
NA	TRBV4-3	NA	TRBJ2-1	TGCGCCAGCAGCCAAGATCGGGGGGCTTTCTACAATGAGCAGTTCTTC	CASSQDRGAFYNEQFF
NA	TRBV10-3	NA	TRBJ2-2	NA	CAISEFRRAGELFF
TRBD1	TRBV6-1	NA	TRBJ1-6	TGTGCCAGCAGTCAGACAGGGGTGGGCTCACCCCTCCACTTT	CASSQTGVGSPLHF
NA	TRBV5-1	NA	TRBJ1-1	TGCGCCAGCAGCCTGGATTTGGCAGGGTCCACTGAAGCTTTCTTT	CASSLDLAGSTEAFF
TRBD2	TRBV6-5	NA	TRBJ2-3	TGTGCCAGCAGCCAACGACTAGCCACAGATACGCAGTATTTT	CASSQRLATDTQYF
NA	TRBV10-3	NA	TRBJ2-7	TGTGCCATCAGTGAATTAGGGGCATCAAAGGAGCAGTACTTC	CAISELGASKEQYF
TRBD2	TRBV29-1	NA	TRBJ2-3	TGCAGCGTTGTTAGCGGGAGCACAGATACGCAGTATTTT	CSVVSGSTDTQYF
NA	TRBV4-3	NA	TRBJ1-4	TGCGCCAGCAGCGAAGGTGGGAGAACAGTGGAGGGAAATGAAAAACTGTTTTTT	CASSEGGRTVEGNEKLFF
NA	TRBV27	NA	TRBJ2-7	TGTGCCAGCAGTCAGGGGTATAGCCTAGTCTACGAGCAGTACTTC	CASSQGYSLVYEQYF